The sequence of this T cell receptor (beta chain) was determined in a study of blood T cell repertoires in COVID-19. About the study: From the United States, Italy and Spain came samples of acute and convalescent COVID-19. From T cells, B-cell-depleted T cells, or PBMCs came the material, which was cDNA or gDNA.

Germline loops: CDR1 MDHEN, CDR2 SYDVKM. This CDR3 has 16 residues. V was pared by 5 bases and J by 1 base, with 7 bases of the junction left unmatched. Study processing details: Reference gene primer amplification yielded estimated nucleated cell counts. The protocol was immunoSEQ multiplex PCR, while the TCRdb copy is restricted to in-frame clones and leaves out a portion. The V and J calls and clone size were taken over from that table, and D and trimming were inferred from the DNA. The sample contains roughly 230,000 clones, 70% to 90% of which appear only once. This clone was seen only a few times.

This clonotype was obtained from a man aged 35-49 years with acute or convalescent COVID-19. This sequence joins TRBV28 and TRBJ1-4; TRBD1 matches at 7 bases. Sequences were obtained from peripheral blood. CDR3 protein: CASSLSGTETNEKLFF. In DNA, the CDR3 is TGTGCCAGCAGTCTATCCGGGACAGAAACTAATGAAAAACTGTTTTTT.